This TCR beta chain derives from a study of identical twins (TCRdb year 2016). With respect to the entire study: The study deep-sequenced TCR alpha and beta repertoires from monozygotic twins, unrelated adults of various ages and cord blood to test whether fetal clonotypes persist. Replicate twin experiments were performed at different times using different library preparation protocols to rule out contamination.

Results and caveats for the whole study, not just this receptor: Invariant T cells such as MAIT and iNKT could partly confound zero-insertion analyses, although diverse VJ usage argued against such confounding for most clonotypes. Conclusions relied on cross-sectional statistical analysis, since the same donors could not be followed over many years. In beta out-of-frame sequences, excess twin sharing was weaker, because having fewer shared sequences lowered the signal-to-noise ratio. Compared with coincidental sharing between unrelated individuals, an excess of low generation-probability sequences was observed among out-of-frame TCR alpha sequences shared between twins. In monozygotic twins, out-of-frame TCR alpha sharing was systematically underestimated by recombination models, although the models agreed with sharing between unrelated individuals. Fewer insertions were carried by abundant cord blood beta clonotypes; a weaker similar trend was observed in young adult naive repertoires, while no such trend was observed in memory repertoires.

Every donor in the study was a healthy Caucasian. Three pairs of female monozygotic twins, all aged roughly 18 to 29 years, were included in the twin cohort. The RNA used for TCR libraries was isolated from peripheral blood mononuclear cells. Libraries came from 5' RACE. The sequencer was an Illumina HiSeq 2000. A universal primer binding site was added through template switching, and the final cDNA carried a unique molecular identifier so that TCR cDNA molecules could be counted accurately. Specific primers in the conserved constant-segment region were used to synthesize first-strand cDNA for TCR alpha and beta chains. Each cDNA library was double barcoded, with a SMART-Mk sample barcode plus Illumina barcodes, to control for contamination. TruSeq adapter sequences and Illumina sample barcodes were added in two successive PCR steps. The Illumina HiSeq platform was used with custom primers to sequence TCR alpha and beta cDNA libraries. The authors' analysis ran thus. MiGEC was used to process raw reads and extract unique molecular identifiers, and MiXCR was used to find CDR3 positions. For each individual, recombination models were inferred using an EM algorithm with the repgenHMM and IGoR tools. Shared clonotype analysis was performed with the tcR package in R, normalizing sharing by the product of cloneset sizes. To study raw recombination without the effects of thymic and clonal selection, out-of-frame nonproductive sequences were analyzed. TCRdb took the public reads, trimmed them with fastp at Q25, ran MiXCR for clone calling and kept in-frame beta chains. Under each unique CDR3 protein, matching rows form one entry showing the most common genes and DNA. None of the V and J calls come from the authors' own analysis; TCRdb made them. The sample yields hundreds of thousands of distinct CDR3 sequences; around a sixth were counted once. Of the sample, less than 15% is held by the ten largest clones.

In its sample, this clonotype was seen a few times. The antigen it recognizes is unknown. No qualities accompany the bases; no much larger clone lies one base away. Compared with germline, V lacks 0 bases and J lacks 6 bases; bases without a gene match: 6. The CDR1 and CDR2 encoded by the germline V gene (reference sequence) are LNHNV and YYDKDF. Inclusive of the bounding cysteine and phenylalanine, the CDR3 is 16 residues long. The entry retains the CDR3 DNA only, 48 bases that are in frame from base 1. The same specimen was also included in a second study, on T cells expressing NK-cell markers. The second study, in turn, reports: TCR beta-chain repertoires were profiled in sorted CD3+CD56+NKG2C+, CD3+CD56+NKG2C- and CD3+CD56-NKG2C+ T-cell subsets from fewer than 10 donors. Among the eight sequenced donors, only one was HCMV-seronegative, while the other seven were HCMV-seropositive. In several experiments an anti-gammadeltaTCR antibody was added to restrict sorting to alphabetaTCR-expressing T cells. For five or six donors, the dominant CD3+CD56+NKG2C+ clonotypes were among the top 10 CD8+ clonotypes and accounted for about 1.0-7.0% of CD8+ T cells. Those dominant clonotypes were again the most abundant among CD3+CD56-NKG2C+ cells in a handful of donors, at about 28.3-60.1%. Whether the expanded NKG2C-expressing T cell clones were specific for HCMV antigens remained unclear. The study sequenced eight donors, all healthy volunteers chosen at random: three men and five women. HCMV-specific IgG was detected in serum with a commercial ELISA kit to determine HCMV serostatus. For about 6 donors, bulk peripheral blood T-cell repertoires were additionally sequenced from unsorted PBMC. Reads were demultiplexed and grouped by UMI with MIGEC, and clonotypes were assembled and quantified with MiTCR. To remove erroneous sequences, TCR cDNA sequences were retained only when supported by two or more reads. Downstream repertoire analysis used the tcR package, and clonotypes were matched across fractions by CDR3 nucleotide sequence plus V segment. Antigen specificity was annotated against VDJdb with VDJmatch, allowing one amino acid substitution in CDR3.

This TCR was sampled from a woman aged 18-29 years in good health. The V gene is TRBV15 and the J gene is TRBJ2-3, and 10 bases in between align with TRBD2. The specimen sequenced was PBMCs. The DNA sequence is TGTGCCACCAGCAGAGAAGTAGCGGGGGGCCTGGATACGCAGTATTTT. Protein translation: CATSREVAGGLDTQYF.